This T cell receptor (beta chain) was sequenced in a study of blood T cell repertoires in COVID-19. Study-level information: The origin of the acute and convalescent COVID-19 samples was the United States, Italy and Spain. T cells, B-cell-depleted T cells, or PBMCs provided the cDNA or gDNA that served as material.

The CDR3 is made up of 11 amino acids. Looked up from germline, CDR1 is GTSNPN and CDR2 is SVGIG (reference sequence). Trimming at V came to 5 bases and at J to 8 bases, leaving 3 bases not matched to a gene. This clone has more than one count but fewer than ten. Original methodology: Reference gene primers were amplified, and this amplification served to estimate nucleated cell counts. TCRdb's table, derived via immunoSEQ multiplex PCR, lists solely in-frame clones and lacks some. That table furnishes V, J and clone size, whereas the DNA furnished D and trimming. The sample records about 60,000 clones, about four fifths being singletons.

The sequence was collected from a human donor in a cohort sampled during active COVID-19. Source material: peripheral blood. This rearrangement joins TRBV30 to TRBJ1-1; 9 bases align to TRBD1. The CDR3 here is CAWGGTGEAFF. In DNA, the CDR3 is TGTGCCTGGGGGGGGACAGGGGAAGCTTTCTTT.